This T cell receptor (beta chain) comes out of a study of cytotoxic CD8 clonotypes in ibrutinib-treated CLL. Study context: Partial responses totalled approximately 24 and complete responses 2; after median roughly 71 months, about 14 remained remitted and approximately twelve progressed.

V shed 1 base and J shed 0 bases, with 13 bases lying between them. CDR1 and CDR2 (germline): MNHEY, SMNVEV (reference sequence). The CDR3 is made up of 16 amino acids. Whole-study results and caveats: Clonality grew at ibrutinib response; at progression, it decreased back toward baseline.

Generated by immunoSEQ multiplex PCR, the TCRdb table keeps only in-frame clones and is missing some. Of 130,000 to 150,000 clones in the sample, approximately 80% were seen once. A remark on this clone: Its antigen is unidentified.

This receptor was identified in a human donor with chronic lymphocytic leukemia. The rearrangement uses TRBV27 and TRBJ2-7, with a weak D call TRBD2 (5 bases). The sample consisted of PBMCs, taken after 12 months of ibrutinib treatment. CDR3 sequence (DNA): TGTGCCAGCAGTTTATTGGGTTTCGCGGGCTCCTACGAGCAGTACTTC. Translated, it gives CASSLLGFAGSYEQYF.